Shown below are 6 T cell receptor beta chains from a single sample sequenced in a study of blood T cells in healthy people across ages (dated by TCRdb to the mid-2010s). The library was produced with 5' RACE. For sequencing, an Illumina HiSeq 2500 was employed. A second PCR of roughly 6 to 11 cycles was performed with a sample-barcoded 5' primer and a J-beta primer mix. TCRdb reanalyzed the raw reads on its own, using fastp at Q25 for trimming and MiXCR for clone calling, and kept in-frame beta chains. Every distinct CDR3 protein forms one entry, paired with its most common genes and DNA. The sample contains more than 450,000 distinct CDR3 sequences, about 29% of them found a single time. Clones ranked in the top ten supply about 3.3% of the sample. These data were also reused for a study on T cells of mothers and their children.

Sequencing input: blood. Receptor source: a boy between 2 and 10 years old in good health.

The rearrangement uses TRBV9 and TRBJ2-5; D is ambiguous. The J call may be incorrect, as the DNA end agrees better with TRBJ2-1. The CDR3 runs 13 residues. Germline V gene data show CDR1 as SGDLS and CDR2 as YYNGEE. As DNA, the CDR3 is TGTGCCAGCAATTGGGGTCAGGACAATGAGCAGTTCTTC. Translating it yields CASNWGQDNEQFF.

The chain has TRBV7-9 and TRBJ1-2; D uncertain. Between the trimmed V and J ends, which lost 6 bases and 1 base, there was a span of 15 bases. The CDR3 is 15 residues long. Germline V lookup: CDR1 SEHNR, CDR2 FQNEAQ (reference sequence). CDR3 coding DNA: TGTGCCAGCAGGAAAGTGGGAACAAATAACTATGGCTACACCTTC. It translates to CASRKVGTNNYGYTF.

The chain has TRBV2 and TRBJ1-1; D ambiguous. The CDR3 has 11 amino acids. The germline gives CDR1 SNHLY, CDR2 FYNNEI. V lost 7 bases, J lost 5 bases, and 8 bases lay in between. The CDR3 DNA is TGTGCCAGCATGATGGGGACTGAAGCTTTCTTT. This gives the protein CASMMGTEAFF. The variable domain in full, with the rest retrieved from reference TRBV2 and TRBJ1-1, is EPEVTQTPSHQVTQMGQEVILRCVPISNHLYFYWYRQILGQKVEFLVSFYNNEISEKSEIFDDQFSVERPDGSNFTLKIRSTKLEDSAMYFCASMMGTEAFFGQGTRLTVV.

This clonotype was observed a few times. V usage is TRBV4-2 and J usage is TRBJ2-5; 11 bases are shared with TRBD2. The end of the DNA is better explained by TRBJ2-7, so the J call may be wrong. CDR1 LGHNA and CDR2 YNFKEQ come from the germline V gene. CDR3 size: 15 residues. DNA of the CDR3: TGTGCCAGCAGCCTCCGACTAGCGGGGACCTACGAGCAGTACTTC. Its translation is CASSLRLAGTYEQYF.

This chain joins TRBV10-1 and TRBJ2-7; D may be TRBD1 (5 bases). CDR3 length: 13 residues. Germline loops: CDR1 WNHNN, CDR2 SYGVQD (reference sequence). Trimming removed 2 bases at V and 6 bases at J, with 11 bases between. The CDR3 protein is CASSEMNRLEQYF. The CDR3 nucleotides are TGCGCCAGCAGTGAGATGAACAGGCTCGAGCAGTACTTC.

The rearrangement uses TRBV7-9 and TRBJ2-1, with 10 bases identical to TRBD1. The DNA end is more similar to TRBJ2-7, so the J call may be wrong. The CDR3 covers 14 residues. Germline V gene data show CDR1 as SEHNR and CDR2 as FQNEAQ (reference sequence). The CDR3 DNA sequence: TGTGCCAGCAGCATAGGGACAGGGGTTTACGAGCAGTACTTC. Amino acid sequence: CASSIGTGVYEQYF.